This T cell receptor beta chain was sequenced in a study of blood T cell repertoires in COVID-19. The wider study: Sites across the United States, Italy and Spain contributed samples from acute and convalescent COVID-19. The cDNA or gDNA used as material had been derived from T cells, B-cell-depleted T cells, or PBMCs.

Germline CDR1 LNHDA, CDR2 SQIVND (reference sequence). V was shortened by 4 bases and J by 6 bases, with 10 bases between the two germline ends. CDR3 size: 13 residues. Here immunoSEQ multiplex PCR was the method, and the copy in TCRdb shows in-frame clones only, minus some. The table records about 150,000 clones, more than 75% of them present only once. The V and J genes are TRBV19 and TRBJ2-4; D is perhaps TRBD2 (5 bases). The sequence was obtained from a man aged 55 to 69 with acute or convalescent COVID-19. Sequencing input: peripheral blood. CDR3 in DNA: TGTGCCAGTAGTACTCCAGGAGGAAACATTCAGTACTTC. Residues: CASSTPGGNIQYF.